This T cell receptor (beta chain) was recovered during a study of Tregs in tolerant kidney transplant recipients. Trimming removed 8 bases at V and 2 bases at J, with 19 bases between. Germline values: CDR1 SGHAT, CDR2 FQDESV (reference sequence). The CDR3 covers 17 residues. Data came from immunoSEQ multiplex PCR; TCRdb stores just in-frame clones and leaves some out. The sample lists roughly 14,000 clones, 85% to 95% occurring once. The sequencing sample was made of CD8+ T cells from blood. The clonotype originates from a human donor in good health. The chain employs TRBV11-1 and TRBJ2-6, with a weak D call TRBD1 (6 bases). CDR3 sequence (DNA): TGTGCCAGCGGGGGCCAGGGCCCCACCCCTGGGGCCAACGTCCTGACTTTC. Residues: CASGGQGPTPGANVLTF.